These 20 T cell receptor beta chains share one sample of origin, sequenced in a study of blood T cell repertoires in COVID-19. The table came from immunoSEQ multiplex PCR; TCRdb's copy has only in-frame clones and leaves some out. The sample lists over 100,000 clones, more than 80% seen once, with 26% in the top ten. The sequencing sample was made of peripheral blood. These receptors originate from a man in his fifties or sixties with acute or convalescent COVID-19.

This rearrangement joins TRBV6-5 to TRBJ1-5, with 10 bases aligning to TRBD1. Germline assignment: CDR1 MNHEY and CDR2 SVGAGI. CDR3 size: 15 residues. V gave up 7 bases and J gave up 4 bases; unmatched junction bases: 7. As DNA, the CDR3 is TGTGCCAGCACCTCCGACAGGGGGCTGAATCAGCCCCAGCATTTT. As protein: CASTSDRGLNQPQHF.

This clone was seen only once. The chain recombines TRBV5-1 with TRBJ2-3; 7 positions match TRBD2. This CDR3 contains 14 residues. Looked up from germline, CDR1 is SGHRS and CDR2 is YFSETQ. J gave up 5 bases and V 6 bases, and 9 bases lay outside the gene matches. The CDR3 DNA follows: TGCGCCAGCATAAGCGGGGAGTGGGGAGATACGCAGTATTTT. It codes for CASISGEWGDTQYF.

The chain recombines TRBV5-1 with TRBJ1-5; 8 nucleotides line up with TRBD1. This CDR3 contains 16 residues. V was pared by 1 base and J by 2 bases, with 5 bases of the junction left unmatched. Germline V CDR1 and CDR2: SGHRS, YFSETQ. The chain's CDR3 is CASSLTVQGGNQPQHF. DNA of the CDR3: TGCGCCAGCAGCTTGACCGTACAGGGGGGCAATCAGCCCCAGCATTTT. Together with reference TRBV5-1 and TRBJ1-5, the CDR3 gives the full variable domain: KAGVTQTPRYLIKTRGQQVTLSCSPISGHRSVSWYQQTPGQGLQFLFEYFSETQRNKGNFPGRFSGRQFSNSRSEMNVSTLELGDSALYLCASSLTVQGGNQPQHFGDGTRLSIL.

The chain is built from TRBV25-1 and TRBJ1-2; D gene unclear. CDR1 and CDR2 from the germline V gene are MGHDK and SYGVNS. Trimming stripped 4 bases from V and 7 bases from J, with 7 bases between. The CDR3 totals 11 residues. The CDR3 reads CASSVSGGYTF. In nucleotides, the CDR3 is TGTGCCAGCAGTGTCTCGGGTGGCTACACCTTC.

The chain recombines TRBV4-3 with TRBJ1-1; 9 bases are a match to TRBD1. V shed 3 bases, J shed 2 bases, and the junction held 7 bases outside the gene matches. The CDR3 has 16 amino acids. Germline V gene lookup returns CDR1 LGHNA and CDR2 YSLEER. The CDR3 sequence: CASSHGTGYRNTEAFF. CDR3 bases: TGCGCCAGCAGCCACGGGACAGGGTATAGAAACACTGAAGCTTTCTTT.

The genes are TRBV12-3 or TRBV12-4 and TRBJ2-7; a possible D gene is TRBD2 (5 bases). Trimming pared 3 bases from V and 7 bases from J, leaving 10 bases between. CDR3 size: 12 residues. The CDR3 here is CASSLVPGEQYV. Written as DNA, the CDR3 is TGTGCCAGCAGTTTGGTTCCGGGAGAGCAGTACGTC.

This chain connects TRBV5-6 to TRBJ1-1, with D perhaps matching TRBD1 (5 bases). Germline CDR1 reads SGHDT; CDR2 reads YYEEEE. CDR3 length: 14 amino acids. V lost 1 base to trimming and J lost 2 bases, with 9 bases between them. The CDR3 bases are TGTGCCAGCAGCTTGCAGGGTTCAAACACTGAAGCTTTCTTT. It translates to CASSLQGSNTEAFF.

There are a few counts of this clone. The chain carries TRBV15 and TRBJ1-3; TRBD1 aligns across 8 bases. Per the germline V gene, CDR1 is LNHNV and CDR2 is YYDKDF (reference sequence). With V trimmed by 5 bases and J by 4 bases, 13 bases remained unmatched. The CDR3 is made up of 17 amino acids. DNA for the CDR3: TGTGCCACCAGCTATGGACAGGGCAAAGTTTTCGGAAACACCATATATTTT. Protein sequence: CATSYGQGKVFGNTIYF.

The chain couples TRBV4-3 to TRBJ2-3; 12 nucleotides agree with TRBD2. J lost 3 bases, V lost 3 bases, and 4 bases had no gene match. The CDR3 contains 16 residues. Germline CDR1 is LGHNA and CDR2 is YSLEER. CDR3 sequence (DNA): TGCGCCAGCAGCCAGGCTAGCGGGAGGGGGACAGATACGCAGTATTTT. Translation gives CASSQASGRGTDTQYF.

V usage is TRBV5-4 and J usage is TRBJ2-7, with 7 bases matching TRBD2. V lost 0 bases, J lost 3 bases, and 3 bases stayed unmatched. Germline V CDR1 and CDR2: SGHNT, YYREEE (reference sequence). There are 14 residues in the CDR3. Here the CDR3 reads CASSLAGGNYEQYF. DNA of the CDR3: TGTGCCAGCAGCTTGGCGGGAGGAAACTACGAGCAGTACTTC.

This chain connects TRBV4-1 to TRBJ1-5, with 7 nucleotides matching TRBD1. The trim removed 4 bases at V and 7 bases at J, leaving 7 bases unmatched. The V gene's germline CDR1 is MGHRA and CDR2 YSYEKL. The CDR3 contains 14 residues. CDR3 protein: CASSPRTGAQPQHF. CDR3 nucleotides: TGCGCCAGCAGCCCCAGAACAGGGGCCCAGCCCCAGCATTTT.

V is TRBV27 and J is TRBJ2-7; D might be TRBD1 (6 bases). The CDR3 is 14 amino acids. V lost 5 bases, J lost 4 bases, and 15 bases lay in between. Germline CDR1 is MNHEY and CDR2 is SMNVEV (reference sequence). CDR3 sequence reads: CASSPPGQTYEQYF. The CDR3, as DNA: TGTGCCAGCAGTCCTCCGGGACAAACATACGAGCAGTACTTC.

The V and J genes are TRBV6-2 or TRBV6-3 and TRBJ2-7; weak D call: TRBD1 (6 bases). Germline CDR1 reads MNHEY; CDR2 reads SVGEGT. CDR3 size: 13 residues. V lost 5 bases, J lost 6 bases, and 14 bases lay in between. CDR3 in amino acids: CASSTYRVSEQYV. The CDR3, as DNA: TGTGCCAGCAGTACTTACAGGGTCTCCGAGCAGTACGTC.

CDR3 DNA: TGTGCCAGCAGTTACGACAGGGGGCGCGTAAAACTGTTTTTT. Protein: CASSYDRGRVKLFF. This chain uses TRBV28 with TRBJ1-4; TRBD1 matches at 10 bases. Germline V CDR1 and CDR2: MDHEN, SYDVKM. Unmatched junction bases numbered 6, after V lost 4 bases and J lost 10 bases. The CDR3 spans 14 residues. Complete variable domain (other parts from reference TRBV28 and TRBJ1-4): DVKVTQSSRYLVKRTGEKVFLECVQDMDHENMFWYRQDPGLGLRLIYFSYDVKMKEKGDIPEGYSVSREKKERFSLILESASTNQTSMYLCASSYDRGRVKLFFGSGTQLSVL.

This chain links TRBV29-1 with TRBJ1-5, with D maybe TRBD1 (5 bases). The CDR3 runs 13 residues. Trimming left V 5 bases short and J 7 bases short, with 15 bases between. In germline, CDR1 is SQVTM, CDR2 ANQGSEA. This CDR3 is CSVSQGTGQPQHF. DNA of the CDR3: TGCAGCGTTTCGCAGGGTACTGGCCAGCCCCAGCATTTT.

The rearrangement uses TRBV5-4 and TRBJ1-2, with 7 bases fitting TRBD1. The V gene's germline CDR1 is SGHNT and CDR2 YYREEE (reference sequence). The CDR3 totals 15 residues. The V segment lost 4 bases and the J segment 4 bases; nucleotides outside the gene matches: 10. For the CDR3, the DNA is TGTGCCAGCAGCGAAGGGACAGCTTCCCTCTATGGCTACACCTTC. Translating gives CASSEGTASLYGYTF.

CDR3 coding DNA: TGTGCCAGCTCACCACTGCGTCAGGGGCTAGGCTCCTACAATGAGCAGTTCTTC. Translation: CASSPLRQGLGSYNEQFF. This chain links TRBV18 with TRBJ2-1, with D maybe TRBD1 (6 bases). CDR1 KGHSH and CDR2 LQKENI come from the germline V gene. CDR3 length: 18 residues. V lost 1 base to trimming and J lost 0 bases, with 16 bases between them.

The chain carries TRBV19 and TRBJ2-7, with D possibly TRBD1 on 5 matching bases. CDR1 and CDR2 (germline): LNHDA, SQIVND (reference sequence). The CDR3 loop spans 15 amino acids. V gave up 3 bases and J gave up 3 bases, with 15 bases separating them. The CDR3 bases are TGTGCCAGTAGTATCTCCACAGGCCCCGTCTACGAGCAGTACTTC. The encoded protein is CASSISTGPVYEQYF.

The V and J genes are TRBV18 and TRBJ1-1; no definite D call. Germline lookup yields CDR1 KGHSH and CDR2 LQKENI. The V end lost 2 bases, the J end lost 8 bases, and 12 bases lay between the germline ends. This CDR3 has 13 residues. Here the CDR3 reads CASSPEMVREAFF. Written as DNA, the CDR3 is TGTGCCAGCTCACCAGAGATGGTGAGGGAAGCTTTCTTT.

The rearrangement links TRBV7-9 to TRBJ2-7; no firm D call. Trimming stripped 5 bases from V and 0 bases from J, with 11 bases between. CDR3 size: 14 residues. The V gene's germline CDR1 is SEHNR and CDR2 FQNEAQ (reference sequence). The CDR3: CASSPGWSSYEQYF. DNA of the CDR3: TGTGCCAGCAGCCCCGGATGGAGCTCCTACGAGCAGTACTTC.